A selection of T cell receptor beta chains follows, all from one sample in a study of OX40 agonist ivuxolimab in advanced cancers. The data were produced by immunoSEQ multiplex PCR, yet TCRdb's version contains in-frame clones alone and is incomplete. The data show fewer than 95,000 clones, 75% to 95% seen once. Source: CD4+ or CD8+ T cells sorted from blood, taken in a trial of the OX40 agonist ivuxolimab. These TCRs come from an adult with an advanced solid tumor such as melanoma, head and neck, liver or kidney cancer. The CDR3 runs from the conserved cysteine through the conserved F or W. D genes are given only for firm matches. A clone size is listed for some rows: how often the clone was seen (once, few, many), or a class if it is expanded.

size,J,V,D,DNA,CDR3
-,TRBJ2-7,TRBV28,TRBD1,TGTGCCAGCATCTCCGGACAGGGAAGGAGCTCCTACGAGCAGTACTTC,CASISGQGRSSYEQYF
-,TRBJ2-1,TRBV19,-,TGTGCCAGTAGTATAACGGCAGGGGCACAAGGTGAGCAGTTCTTC,CASSITAGAQGEQFF
-,TRBJ2-5,TRBV19,-,TGTGCCAGTAGTATTTCCCGACAGTCCCAAGAGACCCAGTACTTC,CASSISRQSQETQYF
-,TRBJ2-4,TRBV28,-,TGTGCCAGCACCCCTCCCGGGGGTGCCAAAAACATTCAGTACTTC,CASTPPGGAKNIQYF
-,TRBJ1-2,TRBV19,-,TGTGCCAGTTCAATTTCGACAGCTTTTAACTATGGCTACACCTTC,CASSISTAFNYGYTF
-,TRBJ2-5,TRBV15,-,TGTGCCACCAGCAGCGGACCCAGGGGGGCCTACAATGAGCAGTACTTC,CATSSGPRGAYNEQYF
-,TRBJ1-5,TRBV4-1,-,TGCGCCAGCAGCCAAGTACGGCTTCAGCCCCAGCATTTT,CASSQVRLQPQHF
-,TRBJ2-1,TRBV7-8,-,TGTGCCAGCAGCTCTCAGGAGAACAATGAGCAGTTCTTC,CASSSQENNEQFF
-,TRBJ2-5,TRBV7-2,-,TGTGCCAGCAGCTTTTGGGCAGATCAGTACTTC,CASSFWADQYF
-,TRBJ1-2,TRBV28,-,TGTGCCAGCAGTTTACTCCACGGAAATCTTAACTATGGCTACACCTTC,CASSLLHGNLNYGYTF
-,TRBJ1-1,TRBV20-1,-,TGCAGTGCAGGGGGGGGCACTGAAGCTTTCTTT,CSAGGGTEAFF
-,TRBJ1-1,TRBV27,-,TGTGCCAGCAGTCCTACCCCAAAGGCCGAGAACACTGAAGCTTTCTTT,CASSPTPKAENTEAFF
-,TRBJ2-5,TRBV9,TRBD2,TGTGCCAGCAGCGTCCATAAGTCCTCGGGGGGGACCCAGTACTTC,CASSVHKSSGGTQYF
-,TRBJ2-3,TRBV28,TRBD2,TGTGCCAGCAGGACACCGGGACTAGCGTATTTCGATACGCAGTATTTT,CASRTPGLAYFDTQYF
-,TRBJ2-3,TRBV7-2,TRBD2,TGTGCCAGCAGTACGGGGGGGTCATCAGATACGCAGTATTTT,CASSTGGSSDTQYF
-,TRBJ1-1,TRBV5-1,-,TGCGCCAGCAGCCTGGGCCCGGACAGAAACACTGAAGCTTTCTTT,CASSLGPDRNTEAFF
-,TRBJ1-1,TRBV5-1,-,TGCGCCAGCAGCTCGGAGGGCGCCGCGGCTGAAGCTTTCTTT,CASSSEGAAAEAFF
-,TRBJ2-4,TRBV5-4,TRBD2,TGTGCCAGCAGCCCTAGCGGGGGCTTAGCCAAAAACATTCAGTACTTC,CASSPSGGLAKNIQYF
-,TRBJ1-4,TRBV2,-,TGTGCCAGCAACCCCGGCTGGGGTCTCCGCATAATTAATGAAAAACTGTTTTTT,CASNPGWGLRIINEKLFF
once,TRBJ2-1,TRBV28,-,TGTGCCAGCACCCGAGAGGGAGCCTACAATGAGCAGTTCTTC,CASTREGAYNEQFF
-,TRBJ1-2,TRBV7-2,-,TGTGCCAGCAGCTTACGGGTACCGGGACGGATTAGATACTATGGCTACACCTTC,CASSLRVPGRIRYYGYTF
-,TRBJ2-2,TRBV19,-,TGTGCCAGTAGCCCCTACACCGGGGAGCTGTTTTTT,CASSPYTGELFF
once,TRBJ1-5,TRBV19,TRBD1,TGTGCCAGTAGTCCCTCAACAGGGGTGGGTAGTCAGCCCCAGCATTTT,CASSPSTGVGSQPQHF
-,TRBJ1-4,TRBV4-1,-,TGCGCCAGCAGCCGAATGGCCCAACCGGATGAAAAACTGTTTTTT,CASSRMAQPDEKLFF
-,TRBJ2-7,TRBV7-6,TRBD2,TGTGCCAGCAGCTTACAGCGGGGCGAGCAGTACTTC,CASSLQRGEQYF
-,TRBJ2-3,TRBV7-2,-,TGTGCCAGCAGCTTAACGTTTGGAGATACGCAGTATTTT,CASSLTFGDTQYF
-,TRBJ1-5,TRBV10-3,-,TGTGCCATCAGTTCGGAGGCAGCTCAGCCCCAGCATTTT,CAISSEAAQPQHF
-,TRBJ2-3,TRBV19,-,TGTGCCAGTAGTAAGGGACCAGTGACAGATACGCAGTATTTT,CASSKGPVTDTQYF
-,TRBJ1-3,TRBV10-3,-,TGTGCCATACGACGGACCTCTGGAAACACCATATATTTT,CAIRRTSGNTIYF
-,TRBJ1-1,TRBV4-1,-,TGCGCCAGCAGCCAAGATGTCCGGCTCTCATTAAACTTT,CASSQDVRLSLNF
-,TRBJ2-5,TRBV6-6,-,TGTGCCAGCAGTTACAGATTCGGAGAGACCCAGTACTTC,CASSYRFGETQYF
-,TRBJ2-3,TRBV19,TRBD2,TGTGCCAGTACCCTTGGGCTAGCGGGAGGGCGTCTGGGGACAGATACGCAGTATTTT,CASTLGLAGGRLGTDTQYF
-,TRBJ2-1,TRBV5-8,TRBD2,TGTGCCAGCAGCTTTCTTTTGGGTAGCGGGATCACGATTTACAATGAGCAGTTCTTC,CASSFLLGSGITIYNEQFF
-,TRBJ1-4,TRBV5-4,-,TGTGCCAGCAGCTTTGCCCTGAGGGGCTTT,CASSFALRGF
-,TRBJ2-3,TRBV4-2,TRBD2,TGTGCCAGCAGCCAAGCTTCAGCGGGAGGGATCACAGATACGCAGTATTTT,CASSQASAGGITDTQYF
-,TRBJ1-3,TRBV19,-,TGTGCCACGGACAAAAGCTCTGGAAACACCATATATTTT,CATDKSSGNTIYF
-,TRBJ2-7,TRBV7-2,TRBD2,TGTGCCAGCAGCTTACGGCGGGGGGCGCTCTACGAGCAGTACTTC,CASSLRRGALYEQYF
-,TRBJ1-2,TRBV5-6,-,TGTGCCAGCAGCTTGGCTCGCGTTCCTGGCTACACCTTC,CASSLARVPGYTF
-,TRBJ1-1,TRBV5-1,TRBD1,TGCGCCAGCAGCTTGGGACAGGGGGCGCTTGGCACTGAAGCTTTCTTT,CASSLGQGALGTEAFF
few,TRBJ1-6,TRBV7-9,-,TGTGCCAGCAGCTCCTTACAGAATTCACCCCTCCACTTT,CASSSLQNSPLHF
-,TRBJ2-1,TRBV7-9,-,TGTGCCAGCAGCTTCGTGTCTGAGCAGTTCTTC,CASSFVSEQFF
-,TRBJ2-7,TRBV28,TRBD1,TGTGCCAGCAGGACCGGGACAGGGACATCCTACGAGCAGTACTTC,CASRTGTGTSYEQYF
once,TRBJ2-7,TRBV29-1,-,TGCAGCGTTGCTACTAGCCGATCCTACGAGCAGTACTTC,CSVATSRSYEQYF
-,TRBJ2-7,TRBV5-6,TRBD2,TGTGCCAGCAGCTTGGTTTGGAGAGCGGGACTGCTTTCCTACGAGCAGTACTTC,CASSLVWRAGLLSYEQYF
once,TRBJ1-1,TRBV18,-,TGTGCCAGCTCTCCTGACACCGTAAGAACTGAAGCTTTCTTT,CASSPDTVRTEAFF
-,TRBJ2-5,TRBV7-8,-,TGTGCCAGCAGCTTAGCGGGAGAGACCCAGTACTTC,CASSLAGETQYF
-,TRBJ1-1,TRBV7-8,-,TGTGCCAGCAGCAGGACCCGGGACACTGAAGCTTTCTTT,CASSRTRDTEAFF
-,TRBJ2-1,TRBV7-9,-,TGTGCCAGCGAAAAGAGTCTGTCGAGGCGCGGGGATGAGCAGTTCTTC,CASEKSLSRRGDEQFF
-,TRBJ2-5,TRBV6-6,TRBD1,TGTGCCAGCATACCGGACAGGGGCAGGGAGACCCAGTACTTC,CASIPDRGRETQYF
-,TRBJ2-7,TRBV7-2,TRBD2,TGTGCCAGCAGCTTAGTGCGGGGAGGGACCTACGAGCAGTACTTC,CASSLVRGGTYEQYF
-,TRBJ1-5,TRBV2,-,TGTGCCAGCAGTGACCCCCAGCCCCAGCATTTT,CASSDPQPQHF
-,TRBJ2-1,TRBV27,TRBD2,TGTGCCAGCAGCCGACTAGCGGGGGGGTACAATGAGCAGTTCTTC,CASSRLAGGYNEQFF